These 32 T cell receptor beta chains were sequenced from one sample in a study of cytomegalovirus exposure and HLA in healthy donors. The PCR contained 60 Vbeta and 13 Jbeta primers. Profiling relied on immunoSEQ multiplex PCR, and the TCRdb table lists in-frame clones only, not all of them. The data hold over 150,000 clones, with around 77% observed a single time. Sequencing input: PBMCs. The receptors here all came from a man aged 25-45 years in good health and CMV-seropositive.

The CDR3: CASRLGGSKETQYF. The CDR3 DNA is TGTGCCAGTAGGCTGGGGGGTTCCAAAGAGACCCAGTACTTC. The V and J genes are TRBV19 and TRBJ2-5; possible D gene TRBD2, 6 bases. CDR3 length: 14 amino acids. Germline CDR1 and CDR2: LNHDA and SQIVND (reference sequence). Trimming took off 6 bases at V and 3 bases at J, with 14 bases between the two ends.

This clone was seen a single time. The genes are TRBV29-1 and TRBJ2-5, with 9 bases matching TRBD1. With the DNA end fitting TRBJ2-7 better, the J assignment may be wrong. From germline, CDR1 is SQVTM and CDR2 ANQGSEA. The CDR3 covers 15 residues. CDR3 loop: CSVEDRDRDSYEQYF. DNA of the CDR3: TGCAGCGTTGAAGATCGGGACAGGGACTCCTACGAGCAGTACTTC.

V is TRBV2 and J is TRBJ1-1; maybe TRBD1 (5 bases). V was clipped by 6 bases and J by 1 base, with 9 bases between them. CDR1 is SNHLY and CDR2 is FYNNEI in the germline V gene. The CDR3 totals 13 residues. The chain's CDR3 is CASRAGPNTEAFF. DNA for the CDR3: TGTGCCAGCAGGGCAGGGCCGAACACTGAAGCTTTCTTT.

In its sample, this clone was seen many times. The rearrangement links TRBV10-1 to TRBJ2-7, with 9 positions matching TRBD1. Germline loops: CDR1 WNHNN, CDR2 SYGVQD (reference sequence). This CDR3 is 16 amino acids long. The J segment lost 3 bases and the V segment lost 5 bases, leaving 11 bases of the junction unmatched. The CDR3 is CASSNQPGQGYYEQYF. Written as DNA, the CDR3 is TGCGCCAGCAGTAATCAGCCGGGACAGGGTTACTACGAGCAGTACTTC.

V usage is TRBV2 and J usage is TRBJ1-5; a weak D match, TRBD1 (6 bases). CDR1 and CDR2 from the germline V gene are SNHLY and FYNNEI. V was pared by 8 bases and J by 4 bases, with 15 bases between. CDR3 length equals 14 residues. For the CDR3, the DNA is TGTGCCAGCGCCTTTAGGGGGGGGAATCAGCCCCAGCATTTT. It yields the protein CASAFRGGNQPQHF. The variable domain in full, with the rest retrieved from reference TRBV2 and TRBJ1-5, is EPEVTQTPSHQVTQMGQEVILRCVPISNHLYFYWYRQILGQKVEFLVSFYNNEISEKSEIFDDQFSVERPDGSNFTLKIRSTKLEDSAMYFCASAFRGGNQPQHFGDGTRLSIL.

CDR3 bases: TGTGCCTTTCTTTCTGGGCAGGAGGAAGTTAATGAAAAACTGTTTTTT. It encodes CAFLSGQEEVNEKLFF. The V and J genes are TRBV6-6 and TRBJ1-4; D is unclear. The CDR3 loop spans 16 amino acids. Trimming shortened V by 11 bases and J by 4 bases, and 23 bases separated the two germline ends. Germline V gene lookup returns CDR1 MNHNY and CDR2 SVGAGI (reference sequence).

This clone was observed a few times. The chain couples TRBV5-1 to TRBJ2-3; 7 bases agree with TRBD1. Germline CDR1 and CDR2: SGHRS and YFSETQ. J lost 4 bases, V lost 0 bases, and 5 bases had no gene match. This CDR3 is 15 amino acids long. This CDR3 reads CASSLVGGGSDTQYF. The DNA for the CDR3 is TGCGCCAGCAGCTTGGTAGGGGGCGGGTCAGATACGCAGTATTTT.

This clone occurred once. J is TRBJ2-3 and V is TRBV19; TRBD2 matches 9 bases. Germline CDR1 reads LNHDA; CDR2 reads SQIVND (reference sequence). After removal of 1 base from V and 1 base from J, the junction contained 3 bases not matched to a gene. The CDR3 is 16 residues long. The CDR3 DNA reads as TGTGCCAGTAGTATAGGGTTAGCGGGGGGCACAGATACGCAGTATTTT. Its protein is CASSIGLAGGTDTQYF.

The chain links TRBV7-2 to TRBJ2-7; TRBD1 agrees at 7 bases. Germline V gene data show CDR1 as SGHTA and CDR2 as FQGNSA. Trimming took 1 base from V and 2 from J; bases not matched to a gene: 5. The CDR3 totals 15 residues. Written as DNA, the CDR3 is TGTGCCAGCAGCTTAGGACCAGGGGGTACCTACGAGCAGTACTTC. It yields the protein CASSLGPGGTYEQYF.

The sample holds many counts of this clone. The rearrangement uses TRBV5-6 and TRBJ2-7; D not certain. The CDR3 spans 12 residues. Germline V lookup: CDR1 SGHDT, CDR2 YYEEEE. Trimming shortened V by 2 bases and J by 1 base, and 4 bases separated the two germline ends. The CDR3 nucleotides are TGTGCCAGCAGCTTCAGATCCTACGAGCAGTACTTC. As protein: CASSFRSYEQYF.

The genes are TRBV10-3 and TRBJ2-7; a possible D gene is TRBD1 (6 bases). The CDR3 contains 14 residues. The V end was cut by 3 bases, the J end by 1 base, with 10 bases between. Germline lookup yields CDR1 ENHRY and CDR2 SYGVKD. CDR3 nucleotide sequence: TGTGCCATCAGTGATGGCGACAGGTCCTACGAGCAGTACTTC. This translates into CAISDGDRSYEQYF.

A note on this clone: Within the sample, other DNA sequences also encode this same CDR3. The CDR3 DNA reads as TGTGCCAGCAGCCAACAGGGGGCAGGAGAAAAACTGTTTTTT. As protein: CASSQQGAGEKLFF. The rearrangement links TRBV6-5 to TRBJ1-4, with 9 bases that match TRBD1. The germline V gene has CDR1 MNHEY and CDR2 SVGAGI. The J segment lost 8 bases and the V segment lost 6 bases, leaving 7 bases of the junction unmatched. The CDR3 consists of 14 residues.

This chain joins TRBV19 and TRBJ2-7; D gene unclear. The length of the CDR3 is 12 residues. Per germline, CDR1 LNHDA and CDR2 SQIVND (reference sequence). Trimming left V 8 bases short and J 1 base short, with 9 bases between. This CDR3 is CASGGPSYEQYF. CDR3 DNA sequence: TGTGCCAGTGGCGGTCCTTCCTACGAGCAGTACTTC.

J is TRBJ2-1 and V is TRBV2; D may be TRBD2 (5 bases). Trimming took off 8 bases at V and 2 bases at J, with 16 bases between the two ends. This CDR3 has 15 residues. CDR1 is SNHLY and CDR2 is FYNNEI in the germline V gene. The CDR3 DNA follows: TGTGCCAGCCGCCGGACTCATATGGCCTACAATGAGCAGTTCTTC. Translation: CASRRTHMAYNEQFF. The full variable domain, rest sourced from reference TRBV2 and TRBJ2-1, is EPEVTQTPSHQVTQMGQEVILRCVPISNHLYFYWYRQILGQKVEFLVSFYNNEISEKSEIFDDQFSVERPDGSNFTLKIRSTKLEDSAMYFCASRRTHMAYNEQFFGPGTRLTVL.

This chain uses TRBV15 with TRBJ1-2; 8 bases are shared with TRBD1. V lost 0 bases to trimming and J lost 7 bases; unmatched junction nucleotides: 7. Germline V gene sequence: CDR1 LNHNV, CDR2 YYDKDF (reference sequence). The length of the CDR3 is 15 residues. In DNA form, the CDR3 reads TGTGCCACCAGCAGAGATTCTAACAGGGGGTCTGGCTACACCTTC. Protein product: CATSRDSNRGSGYTF.

The chain has TRBV5-1 and TRBJ2-3, with 8 positions matching TRBD2. The CDR3 covers 15 residues. Germline loops: CDR1 SGHRS, CDR2 YFSETQ. V gave up 0 bases and J gave up 2 bases; unmatched junction bases: 2. The CDR3 loop is CASSLVAGNTDTQYF. Written as DNA, the CDR3 is TGCGCCAGCAGCTTGGTAGCGGGGAACACAGATACGCAGTATTTT.

This sequence joins TRBV9 and TRBJ2-7; perhaps TRBD2 as D (5 bases). CDR3 length: 15 residues. The V gene lost 0 bases and the J gene lost 6 bases, with 16 bases spanning the gap. Germline V gene data show CDR1 as SGDLS and CDR2 as YYNGEE. CDR3 region: CASSVASDYRGEQYF. DNA for the CDR3: TGTGCCAGCAGCGTAGCCTCGGATTACCGGGGCGAGCAGTACTTC.

CDR3 sequence: CASSEGGTYYEQYF. CDR3 DNA sequence: TGTGCCAGCAGTGAAGGGGGGACATACTACGAGCAGTACTTC. The gene calls are TRBV2 and TRBJ2-7; maybe TRBD1 (6 bases). V gave up 1 base and J gave up 3 bases, with 10 bases separating them. There are 14 residues in the CDR3. Germline V gene sequence: CDR1 SNHLY, CDR2 FYNNEI.

This clone was detected only a few times. CDR3 amino acids: CASSAGTGFRYTEAFF. The CDR3 DNA is TGCGCCAGCAGCGCGGGGACAGGGTTCCGCTACACTGAAGCTTTCTTT. The genes are TRBV5-1 and TRBJ1-1; TRBD1 matches at 9 bases. V shed 4 bases and J 3 bases; nucleotides not matched to a gene: 10. This CDR3 comprises 16 residues. Germline V lookup: CDR1 SGHRS, CDR2 YFSETQ.

The CDR3 sequence: CASSLQAEQFF. The CDR3 DNA is TGTGCCAGCAGTTTACAGGCAGAACAGTTCTTC. The rearrangement links TRBV28 to TRBJ2-1; D not resolved. In germline, CDR1 is MDHEN, CDR2 SYDVKM. V lost 2 bases and J lost 13, with 9 bases in between. This CDR3 contains 11 residues.

The sample holds a few counts of this clone. The chain couples TRBV10-1 to TRBJ2-5; D possibly corresponds to TRBD2 (6 bases). CDR3 length equals 14 residues. Looked up from germline, CDR1 is WNHNN and CDR2 is SYGVQD (reference sequence). Trimming left V 0 bases short and J 5 bases short, with 10 bases between. In DNA, the CDR3 is TGCGCCAGCAGTGAGTCGCTGGAGGGGGAGACCCAGTACTTC. Translating it yields CASSESLEGETQYF.

This sequence joins TRBV5-4 and TRBJ1-3; D unresolved. The CDR3 extends over 14 amino acids. Trimming took off 5 bases at V and 0 bases at J, with 9 bases between the two ends. Germline V CDR1 and CDR2: SGHNT, YYREEE (reference sequence). The CDR3 protein is CASRLANSGNTIYF. CDR3 DNA sequence: TGTGCCAGCAGACTAGCCAACTCTGGAAACACCATATATTTT.

This chain joins TRBV6-5 and TRBJ1-3; unclear D gene. Trimming pared 3 bases from V and 2 bases from J, leaving 11 bases between. CDR3 size: 15 residues. The germline CDR1 and CDR2 sequences are MNHEY and SVGAGI. CDR3 amino acids: CASSYYAGAGNTIYF. CDR3 sequence (DNA): TGTGCCAGCAGTTATTATGCAGGCGCTGGAAACACCATATATTTT.

This rearrangement joins TRBV28 to TRBJ1-4; D is unresolved. Germline CDR1 MDHEN, CDR2 SYDVKM. This CDR3 comprises 17 residues. Trimming removed 5 bases from V and 3 bases from J, with 19 bases in between. The CDR3 reads CASSPLVNLAANEKLFF. Here the CDR3 DNA reads TGTGCCAGCAGTCCCCTTGTTAACCTGGCAGCTAATGAAAAACTGTTTTTT.

This clone has a handful of counts. The J gene is TRBJ1-5, the V gene TRBV25-1, with D uncertain. Trimming shortened V by 2 bases and J by 2 bases, and 7 bases separated the two germline ends. This CDR3 contains 14 residues. The germline CDR1 and CDR2 sequences are MGHDK and SYGVNS. CDR3 region: CASSERQGNQPQHF. CDR3 coding DNA: TGTGCCAGCAGTGAACGACAAGGCAATCAGCCCCAGCATTTT.

This rearrangement joins TRBV15 to TRBJ1-6; TRBD1 agrees at 9 bases. V dropped 5 bases and J dropped 5; count of bases not matched to a gene: 4. Germline V gene data show CDR1 as LNHNV and CDR2 as YYDKDF (reference sequence). This CDR3 spans 15 amino acids. CDR3 sequence reads: CATSRDRAHNSPLHF. The CDR3 DNA follows: TGTGCCACCAGCCGGGACAGGGCACATAATTCACCCCTCCACTTT.

The V call is TRBV7-2, the J call TRBJ2-7, with D possibly TRBD1 on 6 matching bases. V lost 5 bases and J 2 bases, leaving 13 bases between the germline ends. This CDR3 comprises 14 residues. The germline V gene encodes CDR1 SGHTA and CDR2 FQGNSA. The CDR3 DNA is TGTGCCAGCAGCCAAAGGACAGCGACCTACGAGCAGTACTTC. It yields the protein CASSQRTATYEQYF.

The V gene is TRBV7-7, the J gene TRBJ2-5, with D possibly being TRBD1 (6 bases). V lost 5 bases, J lost 5 bases, and 15 bases lay in between. The CDR3 consists of 14 residues. Per the germline V gene, CDR1 is SSHAT and CDR2 is FNYEAQ (reference sequence). CDR3: CASSLQGYWETQYF. DNA for the CDR3: TGTGCCAGCAGCCTCCAGGGGTATTGGGAGACCCAGTACTTC.

The chain carries TRBV13 and TRBJ2-2, with no clear D. Germline CDR1 reads PRHDT; CDR2 reads FYEKMQ (reference sequence). CDR3 length: 13 amino acids. Trimming took off 1 base at V and 8 bases at J, with 8 bases between the two ends. The CDR3 DNA reads TGTGCCAGCAGCTTAGTCGAACAGGGGGAGCTGTTTTTT. Its translation is CASSLVEQGELFF.

This chain links TRBV6-5 with TRBJ2-5, with 8 positions matching TRBD2. Losses at the gene ends were 4 bases for V and 2 bases for J; bases not matched to a gene: 3. CDR3 size: 14 residues. The V gene's germline CDR1 is MNHEY and CDR2 SVGAGI. The CDR3 loop reads CASSSPGGQETQYF. DNA for the CDR3: TGTGCCAGCAGTTCGCCGGGGGGGCAAGAGACCCAGTACTTC.

For this clone: The germline gene is not matched at one end of the junction; a read error may be the cause. In DNA form, the CDR3 reads TGTGTCAGCAGCTTAGGGACCGGGACAGGGAACACAGATACGCAGTATTTT. As protein: CVSSLGTGTGNTDTQYF. The genes are TRBV7-3 and TRBJ2-3; the match to TRBD1 covers 9 bases. CDR1 is SGHTA and CDR2 is FQGTGA in the germline V gene. The CDR3 runs 17 residues.

The chain links TRBV6-6 to TRBJ2-3; 8 bases agree with TRBD1. The V gene's germline CDR1 is MNHNY and CDR2 SVGAGI (reference sequence). This CDR3 region has 16 residues. The ends lost 2 bases at V and 4 bases at J; junction bases unmatched: 8. The CDR3 coding sequence is TGTGCCAGCAGTTACCCCAGGGGGCGGGCCGCAGATACGCAGTATTTT. Its protein is CASSYPRGRAADTQYF.